This T cell receptor beta chain appears in the sequencing data of a study of Tregs in tolerant kidney transplant recipients. General study points: The small number of patients limits these findings pending further validation. Biological reproducibility was not directly addressed in this study. Activated donor B cell expansion appeared to reveal the most relevant donor-specific TCRbeta repertoire.

Clones were sequenced by immunoSEQ multiplex PCR, and TCRdb holds only the in-frame ones, with some missing. The sample carries under 300,000 clones, roughly 80% recorded once. Unstimulated regulatory T cells (CD4+CD25+CD127-), CD4+CD25- non-regulatory cells, CD4 and CD8 cells were FACS-sorted from thawed PBMCs. Concerning this clone: As yet, its antigen is unknown.

The sequence derives from a human donor in good health. The source material was CD4+ T cells from blood.

The CDR3 spells CASSYSLRPYGYTF. The CDR3 DNA sequence: TGTGCCAGCAGTTACTCGCTAAGACCCTATGGCTACACCTTC. The chain combines TRBV6-5 with TRBJ1-2; D gene ambiguous. Germline assignment: CDR1 MNHEY and CDR2 SVGAGI. The CDR3 is 14 residues long. V was clipped by 0 bases and J by 4 bases, with 9 bases between them.